Presented here are 10 T cell receptor beta chains from one specimen sequenced in a study of response to subunit inactivated influenza vaccine (dated by TCRdb to between 2018 and 2020). Receptor amplification or capture employed RT-PCR. Sequencing relied on an Illumina HiSeq 2500. In TCRdb, the public reads were trimmed at Q25 with fastp and aligned with MiXCR, with productive beta chains retained. Each CDR3 protein gets just one entry, which takes the most common genes and DNA from the rows behind it. This sample gives 650,000 or so distinct CDR3 sequences in total; 13% to 15% of them show up just once. The ten largest account for roughly 7.6% of the sample. This material consisted of PBMCs from blood, taken 14 to 15 days before vaccination. The receptors shown here come from a man aged 45 to 65 who received an inactivated influenza vaccine. Donor details come from another sample of the same person, matched by shared clones.

This chain links TRBV21-1 with TRBJ2-7; TRBD2, the table's D call, was not compared with the DNA. TRBV21-1 is a pseudogene locus. This CDR3 has 14 amino acids. The CDR3 sequence: CASSILGKPYEQYF. Here the CDR3 DNA reads TGTGCCAGCAGCATACTAGGAAAGCCTTACGAGCAGTACTTC.

In this sample, this clonotype turned up many times. This chain connects TRBV6-5 to TRBJ2-7; TRBD2 might be the D (6 bases). The CDR3 loop spans 15 amino acids. Trimming removed 2 bases from V and 6 bases from J, with 17 bases in between. Looked up from germline, CDR1 is MNHEY and CDR2 is SVGAGI. CDR3 DNA sequence: TGTGCCAGCAGTTACGAGGAGGGTATCGGCAGCGAGCAGTACTTC. Its protein product is CASSYEEGIGSEQYF.

This chain connects TRBV10-3 to TRBJ2-7; a weak D match, TRBD2 (6 bases). The CDR3 runs to 12 residues. Germline V gives CDR1 ENHRY, CDR2 SYGVKD. Between the trimmed V and J ends, which lost 8 bases and 0 bases, there was a span of 8 bases. The CDR3 DNA follows: TGTGCCATCGCGGGATCCTCCTACGAGCAGTACTTC. It yields the protein CAIAGSSYEQYF.

This clonotype has more than one count but fewer than ten. The chain joins TRBV4-3 to TRBJ2-3; 8 nucleotides match TRBD1. Germline V gene sequence: CDR1 LGHNA, CDR2 YSLEER. This CDR3 has 16 amino acids. After removal of 0 bases from V and 1 base from J, the junction contained 3 bases not matched to a gene. The CDR3 loop is CASSQEGGQGTDTQYF. In nucleotides, the CDR3 is TGCGCCAGCAGCCAAGAGGGGGGACAGGGCACAGATACGCAGTATTTT.

This clonotype was seen only a few times. This sequence joins TRBV7-9 and TRBJ1-1; TRBD1 aligns across 7 bases. V lost 1 base and J lost 3; bases outside the gene matches: 5. CDR1 and CDR2 (germline): SEHNR, FQNEAQ (reference sequence). The CDR3 consists of 15 residues. CDR3 DNA: TGTGCCAGCAGCTTAGAGACAGGGAAGTACACTGAAGCTTTCTTT. Protein sequence: CASSLETGKYTEAFF.

This clonotype came up a few times. The V and J genes are TRBV6-1 and TRBJ2-5; D possibly matches TRBD1 or TRBD2 (5 bases each). Germline V lookup: CDR1 MNHNS, CDR2 SASEGT. Trimming shortened V by 5 bases and J by 3 bases, and 16 bases separated the two germline ends. The CDR3 sequence is 15 residues long. CDR3 sequence: CASSHGTARKETQYF. In DNA form, the CDR3 reads TGTGCCAGCAGTCATGGGACGGCCCGAAAAGAGACCCAGTACTTC.

This clonotype turned up a few times. The rearrangement links TRBV5-1 to TRBJ2-7; D is possibly TRBD1 or TRBD2 (5 bases each). V gave up 4 bases and J gave up 5 bases, with 19 bases separating them. CDR3 length: 15 amino acids. From germline, CDR1 is SGHRS and CDR2 YFSETQ. The DNA of the CDR3 is TGCGCCAGCAGCCCTATCGGGACCGTGGGGGACGAGCAGTACTTC. Translation: CASSPIGTVGDEQYF.

CDR3 coding DNA: TGTGCCAGCAGCCACGGGGGGGTTGACTCACCCCTCCACTTT. Its translation: CASSHGGVDSPLHF. The chain links TRBV3-1 to TRBJ1-6; tentative D call: TRBD1 (5 bases). This CDR3 is built from 14 residues. V shed 3 bases and J shed 10 bases, with 13 bases lying between them. The germline V gene has CDR1 LGHDT and CDR2 YNNKEL (reference sequence).

This clonotype was detected a few times. The chain couples TRBV6-2 or TRBV6-3 to TRBJ2-7, with a weak D call TRBD2 (5 bases). This CDR3 spans 14 amino acids. Germline CDR1 reads MNHEY; CDR2 reads SVGEGT. Trimming removed 7 bases from V and 2 bases from J, with 15 bases in between. The CDR3 region has the DNA TGTGCCAGCACCCAGCGGAGCGGAACCTACGAGCAGTACTTC. Its translation: CASTQRSGTYEQYF.

This chain connects TRBV29-1 to TRBJ2-3; TRBD2 aligns across 10 bases. Looked up from germline, CDR1 is SQVTM and CDR2 is ANQGSEA. The CDR3 loop spans 14 amino acids. The junction had 0 bases not matched to a gene; V was cut back by 2 bases and J by 1 base. The CDR3 reads CSVETSGGTDTQYF. The DNA of the CDR3 is TGCAGCGTTGAAACTAGCGGGGGCACAGATACGCAGTATTTT.